Below are 22 T cell receptor beta chains sequenced from a single sample in a study of cytomegalovirus exposure and HLA in healthy donors. The table came from immunoSEQ multiplex PCR; TCRdb's copy has only in-frame clones and leaves some out. There are 56,000 or so clones in the sample; more than 90% occur only once, and 0.9% to 1.4% lies in the top ten. Sequenced: PBMCs. The origin of the receptors is a man aged 18 to 35 in good health and CMV-seronegative.

The chain carries TRBV11-2 and TRBJ2-7; D is undetermined. The length of the CDR3 is 14 residues. Germline assignment: CDR1 SGHAT and CDR2 FQNNGV. Trimming removed 5 bases from V and 2 bases from J, with 13 bases in between. DNA of the CDR3: TGTGCCAGCAGCCCCCAAAGCAGGCCCTACGAGCAGTACTTC. Translated, it gives CASSPQSRPYEQYF.

The CDR3 DNA reads as TGTGCCAGCAGCGAACCGGGACTAGAAGAGACCCAGTACTTC. It translates to CASSEPGLEETQYF. The V gene is TRBV5-4, the J gene TRBJ2-5; 8 bases fit TRBD2. This CDR3 has 14 residues. Germline V gene lookup returns CDR1 SGHNT and CDR2 YYREEE (reference sequence). Trimming took 4 bases from V and 3 from J; bases not matched to a gene: 5.

This rearrangement joins TRBV5-4 to TRBJ2-5; 8 nucleotides agree with TRBD2. CDR3 length: 16 residues. CDR1 is SGHNT, CDR2 YYREEE, per germline (reference sequence). V shed 0 bases, J shed 2 bases, and the junction held 6 bases outside the gene matches. CDR3 amino acids: CASSLGLAGTQETQYF. CDR3 DNA: TGTGCCAGCAGCTTGGGTCTAGCGGGCACGCAAGAGACCCAGTACTTC.

CDR3: CASSQVSLPGYGYTF. The CDR3 DNA sequence: TGCGCCAGCAGCCAAGTGTCTTTACCGGGGTATGGCTACACCTTC. The chain recombines TRBV4-3 with TRBJ1-2; the D is unclear. The CDR3 sequence is 15 residues long. With 1 base removed from V and 5 bases from J, the gap between germline ends came to 14 bases. Per the germline V gene, CDR1 is LGHNA and CDR2 is YSLEER.

The genes are TRBV7-9 and TRBJ2-1, with TRBD2 identical over 7 bases. Germline CDR1 SEHNR, CDR2 FQNEAQ (reference sequence). Germline trimming cut 6 bases from V and 9 bases from J; bases unmatched to any gene: 8. CDR3 length: 13 residues. The DNA of the CDR3 is TGTGCCAGCAGATCTGGACTAGTTAGTGAGCAGTTCTTC. This codes for CASRSGLVSEQFF.

This chain joins TRBV4-3 and TRBJ1-4, with 8 positions matching TRBD1. CDR3 length: 15 amino acids. Looked up from germline, CDR1 is LGHNA and CDR2 is YSLEER. After removal of 0 bases from V and 7 bases from J, the junction contained 4 bases not matched to a gene. The CDR3 here is CASSQEDRGGEKLFF. CDR3 sequence (DNA): TGCGCCAGCAGCCAAGAAGACAGGGGTGGTGAAAAACTGTTTTTT.

The chain combines TRBV7-2 with TRBJ2-3, with TRBD2 matching 7 bases. The CDR3 covers 16 residues. CDR1 is SGHTA, CDR2 FQGNSA, per germline. With V trimmed by 8 bases and J by 2 bases, 13 bases remained unmatched. This CDR3 is CASRAERAGFTDTQYF. The CDR3 DNA reads as TGTGCCAGCCGGGCTGAAAGAGCGGGATTCACAGATACGCAGTATTTT.

V gene TRBV9 combines with J gene TRBJ2-7; TRBD1 agrees at 7 bases. CDR3 size: 16 residues. In germline, CDR1 is SGDLS, CDR2 YYNGEE. Germline trimming cut 4 bases from V and 3 bases from J; bases unmatched to any gene: 13. CDR3 sequence: CASSPRADRTLYEQYF. In nucleotides, the CDR3 is TGTGCCAGCAGCCCCAGAGCGGACAGGACACTCTACGAGCAGTACTTC.

The gene calls are TRBV7-2 and TRBJ2-7; 10 bases are shared with TRBD1. CDR3 length: 13 amino acids. CDR1 and CDR2 from the germline V gene are SGHTA and FQGNSA. The V gene end was trimmed by 4 bases and the J gene end by 7 bases; junction bases not matched to a gene: 4. The chain's CDR3 is CASSWDRGGEQYF. The CDR3 DNA reads as TGTGCCAGCAGCTGGGACAGGGGAGGGGAGCAGTACTTC.

A note on this clone: A read error may account for a junction end that differs from germline. The rearrangement joins TRBV2 to TRBJ2-3; the match to TRBD2 covers 10 bases. Germline V gene sequence: CDR1 SNHLY, CDR2 FYNNEI. The CDR3 consists of 13 residues. This CDR3 reads CASSREAGGPPDF. In DNA form, the CDR3 reads TGTGCCAGCAGTCGGGAAGCGGGAGGGCCGCCTGATTTT.

The chain employs TRBV14 and TRBJ2-1, with TRBD2 identical over 8 bases. Unmatched junction bases numbered 18, after V lost 0 bases and J lost 5 bases. This CDR3 has 20 residues. The V gene's germline CDR1 is SGHDN and CDR2 FVKESK. CDR3 DNA: TGTGCCAGCAGCCAAGATCTTCGGGGACTAGGGCAGCGAGAACACAATGAGCAGTTCTTC. This sequence encodes CASSQDLRGLGQREHNEQFF.

In its sample, this clone was seen a few times. This sequence joins TRBV4-1 and TRBJ1-1; D remains ambiguous. This CDR3 region has 15 residues. The germline V and J ends were trimmed by 4 bases and 1 base, with 13 bases remaining between them. Looked up from germline, CDR1 is MGHRA and CDR2 is YSYEKL. The CDR3 DNA sequence: TGCGCCAGCAGCCCTCCCCAGAGAGGGAACACTGAAGCTTTCTTT. Translation: CASSPPQRGNTEAFF.

The chain uses TRBV5-5 and TRBJ1-4, with 8 positions matching TRBD1. Looked up from germline, CDR1 is SGHKS and CDR2 is YYEKEE (reference sequence). Trimming took 4 bases from V and 14 from J; bases not matched to a gene: 7. CDR3 length: 12 residues. The CDR3 region is CASSNPDRVLFF. The CDR3 region has the DNA TGTGCCAGCAGCAACCCGGACAGGGTTCTGTTTTTT.

V gene TRBV7-2 combines with J gene TRBJ2-3, with 13 nucleotides matching TRBD2. CDR1 SGHTA and CDR2 FQGNSA come from the germline V gene. Unmatched junction bases numbered 9, after V lost 3 bases and J lost 6 bases. The CDR3 loop spans 17 amino acids. CDR3 nucleotides: TGTGCCAGCAGCTTCCTGGGACTAGCGGGACCTAGGGATACGCAGTATTTT. Its translation: CASSFLGLAGPRDTQYF.

The J gene is TRBJ1-2, the V gene TRBV7-2; possibly TRBD1 for D (5 bases). The CDR3 loop spans 14 amino acids. V was pared by 2 bases and J by 6 bases, with 13 bases between. The germline CDR1 and CDR2 sequences are SGHTA and FQGNSA. CDR3 in DNA: TGTGCCAGCAGCTTAATTGTAAGACAGAATGGCTACACCTTC. Protein sequence: CASSLIVRQNGYTF.

This clone was seen just once. The chain employs TRBV2 and TRBJ2-7; 7 bases are a match to TRBD2. J lost 0 bases, V lost 8 bases, and 10 bases had no gene match. This CDR3 region has 15 residues. Germline CDR1 reads SNHLY; CDR2 reads FYNNEI. This CDR3 is CASGGVGGSSYEQYF. The CDR3 bases are TGTGCCAGCGGGGGAGTTGGCGGGAGCTCCTACGAGCAGTACTTC.

V gene TRBV4-1 combines with J gene TRBJ2-7; possible D gene TRBD2, 6 bases. Germline V gene lookup returns CDR1 MGHRA and CDR2 YSYEKL. With 0 bases removed from V and 4 bases from J, the gap between germline ends came to 10 bases. This CDR3 is built from 14 residues. CDR3 loop: CASSQEGEVYEQYF. DNA for the CDR3: TGCGCCAGCAGCCAAGAGGGGGAGGTGTACGAGCAGTACTTC.

V and J are TRBV5-1 and TRBJ2-1; D unclear. Germline-derived CDR1 and CDR2 are SGHRS and YFSETQ. V was pared by 4 bases and J by 5 bases, with 4 bases between. The CDR3 runs to 11 residues. This chain's CDR3 is CASSPNNEQFF. DNA for the CDR3: TGCGCCAGCAGCCCTAACAATGAGCAGTTCTTC.

CDR3 DNA: TGTGCCAGCAGCGTGAGACTAGCGGGAGGGCGCACAGATACGCAGTATTTT. It yields the protein CASSVRLAGGRTDTQYF. The gene calls are TRBV9 and TRBJ2-3; 14 nucleotides match TRBD2. V gave up 2 bases and J gave up 1 base; unmatched junction bases: 3. CDR1 SGDLS and CDR2 YYNGEE come from the germline V gene. This CDR3 spans 17 amino acids.

The chain employs TRBV6-5 and TRBJ2-7; possibly TRBD1 for D (6 bases). This CDR3 has 14 amino acids. Germline V gene data show CDR1 as MNHEY and CDR2 as SVGAGI. The ends were cut back, 8 bases at V and 2 bases at J, with 16 bases in the middle. CDR3 DNA sequence: TGTGCCAGCGTAGGCCGAGACAGGACCTACGAGCAGTACTTC. Protein sequence: CASVGRDRTYEQYF.

The chain employs TRBV29-1 and TRBJ2-3, with 14 bases fitting TRBD2. The CDR3 contains 15 residues. Losses at the gene ends were 7 bases for V and 3 bases for J; bases not matched to a gene: 6. CDR1 and CDR2 from the germline V gene are SQVTM and ANQGSEA. The CDR3 region has the DNA TGCAGCGCCGCCGGGACTAGCGGGAGTACAGATACGCAGTATTTT. It yields the protein CSAAGTSGSTDTQYF.

The rearrangement links TRBV14 to TRBJ1-5, with D perhaps matching TRBD1 (5 bases). CDR3 length equals 15 residues. Germline CDR1 and CDR2: SGHDN and FVKESK. V lost 1 base and J 9 bases, leaving 16 bases between the germline ends. Written as DNA, the CDR3 is TGTGCCAGCAGCCAAGGGGGCAGAAAAGGCGCGCCCCAGCATTTT. Residues: CASSQGGRKGAPQHF. The whole variable domain, remainder taken from reference TRBV14 and TRBJ1-5, is EAGVTQFPSHSVIEKGQTVTLRCDPISGHDNLYWYRRVMGKEIKFLLHFVKESKQDESGMPNNRFLAERTGGTYSTLKVQPAELEDSGVYFCASSQGGRKGAPQHFGDGTRLSIL.